The next 5 T cell receptor beta chains were all read from a single sample in a study of blood T cell repertoires in COVID-19. Libraries were prepared by immunoSEQ multiplex PCR; TCRdb keeps only in-frame clonotypes and omits some of them. The sample shows fewer than 250,000 clones, 83% of them seen only once. Material: PBMCs or T cells enriched from blood (not recorded which). These receptors were collected from a woman in her thirties or forties who had been exposed to COVID-19.

This clone was counted a few times. The chain joins TRBV5-1 to TRBJ2-7; 9 nucleotides align to TRBD1. The CDR3 loop spans 18 amino acids. With V trimmed by 4 bases and J by 2 bases, 16 bases remained unmatched. CDR1 and CDR2 (germline): SGHRS, YFSETQ. CDR3 sequence (DNA): TGCGCCAGCAGCCGGGCCGGCTCAATGGACAGGGGCCCCTACGAGCAGTACTTC. Residues: CASSRAGSMDRGPYEQYF.

The chain employs TRBV30 and TRBJ1-1; 9 nucleotides line up with TRBD1. The V segment lost 7 bases and the J segment 6 bases; nucleotides outside the gene matches: 6. The CDR3 runs to 12 residues. Germline CDR1 and CDR2: GTSNPN and SVGIG (reference sequence). CDR3 protein: CALGTGSPEAFF. The CDR3 nucleotides read TGTGCCTTGGGGACAGGGAGCCCTGAAGCTTTCTTT.

DNA of the CDR3: TGTGCCAGCAGCGGGACAGGCTACTCTGGGGCCAACGTCCTGACTTTC. Translating gives CASSGTGYSGANVLTF. This chain joins TRBV19 and TRBJ2-6; D is perhaps TRBD1 (8 bases). The germline V and J ends were trimmed by 9 bases and 0 bases, with 15 bases remaining between them. The V gene's germline CDR1 is LNHDA and CDR2 SQIVND (reference sequence). The CDR3 has 16 residues.

The rearrangement links TRBV7-9 to TRBJ1-1; no firm D call. CDR1 and CDR2 from the germline V gene are SEHNR and FQNEAQ (reference sequence). The length of the CDR3 is 15 residues. V dropped 4 bases and J dropped 4 bases, with 16 bases sitting between them. In DNA, the CDR3 is TGTGCCAGCAGCTCACCTTCCCGGTCGAGCACTGAAGCTTTCTTT. Its translation: CASSSPSRSSTEAFF.

The CDR3 spells CASSSRGGLTDTQYF. CDR3 nucleotide sequence: TGTGCCAGCAGCTCCCGGGGGGGCTTGACAGATACGCAGTATTTT. The chain has TRBV7-3 and TRBJ2-3; 8 positions match TRBD2. This CDR3 is 15 amino acids long. V was clipped by 4 bases and J by 3 bases; unmatched bases: 6. The germline CDR1 and CDR2 sequences are SGHTA and FQGTGA.